This T cell receptor beta chain was sequenced for a study of blood T cell repertoires in COVID-19. Seattle's enrolled individuals joined amid active infection and were then monitored longitudinally. TCRdb's copy holds only in-frame clones and misses some; the assay was immunoSEQ multiplex PCR. Found here are a few hundred thousand clones, under 90% of them singletons; the top ten hold over 8.5%. CDR1 LNHDA and CDR2 SQIVND come from the germline V gene (reference sequence). The CDR3 has 13 residues. V trimming: 5 bases; J trimming: 2 bases; junction bases outside the gene matches: 2. V and J are TRBV19 and TRBJ2-7, with 8 bases fitting TRBD2. Material for sequencing was peripheral blood. This sequence was found in a woman younger than 45 with COVID-19, enrolled during active disease. CDR3: CASSPGGPYEQYF. In nucleotides, the CDR3 is TGTGCCAGTAGTCCGGGGGGGCCCTACGAGCAGTACTTC.